Only a few counts were recorded for the clone carrying this TCR beta chain. Its target is not known. This entry comes from a study of glioma-infiltrating T cells. For the study at large: Samples included WHO grade II oligodendrogliomas or astrocytomas and initial-diagnosis grade IV glioblastomas.

Broader study findings: Above-expected tissue-blood divergence occurred in all gliomas, most in low-grade ones.

Using RNA template, CDR3s of TCR alpha and beta were amplified with iRepertoire arm-PCR. TCRdb itself ran the multiplex PCR reads through MiXCR, one entry per CDR3 protein. The repertoire holds 400,000 or so distinct CDR3 sequences, with 41% as singletons. V was trimmed by 3 bases and J by 8 bases, leaving 13 bases between them. The CDR3 extends over 13 amino acids. CDR1 is DFQATT, CDR2 SNEGSKA, per germline (reference sequence). This chain joins TRBV20-1 and TRBJ1-4; D is uncertain. The origin of this receptor is a human donor with low-grade glioma or glioblastoma, undergoing nonglioma brain surgery, or in good health (not recorded which). Material: glioma tissue, nonneoplastic brain tissue, or PBMCs (not recorded which). The CDR3 here is CSASPPDREKLFF. The CDR3 nucleotides are TGCAGTGCTAGCCCCCCAGACCGGGAAAAACTGTTTTTT.